The 22 T cell receptor beta chains in this list originate from one sample, sequenced in a study of T cells in women clearing cervical HPV infection listed by TCRdb under 2018. The protocol used for the library was the immunoSEQ multiplex PCR assay. TCRdb's version of the immuneACCESS table is confined to in-frame rearrangements and falls short of the full clone set. An unresolved V gene accounts for under half of the shortfall where checked; the remainder is of unknown origin. The record for this sample contains tens of thousands of clones. The ten largest account for under 7.5% of the sample. What was sequenced was blood buffy coat. The receptor source for this set is a woman aged 18-70 years with a cervical HPV16 infection that either progressed to CIN3+ or cleared (not recorded which).

As regards this clone: The CDR3 end falls 3 residues outside the read, so it is completed with the germline J gene. The chain recombines TRBV20-1 with TRBJ1-2; 7 positions match TRBD1. This CDR3 is 12 amino acids long. Germline values: CDR1 DFQATT, CDR2 SNEGSKA (reference sequence). The covered CDR3 bases are TGCAGTGCTAGGACAGGGCTTGGGGGC. It translates to CSARTGLGG. In full, the CDR3 is CSARTGLGGYTF.

As for this clone: The CDR3 end lies 3 residues beyond the end of the read and is filled in from the germline J gene. J is TRBJ1-1 and V is TRBV13, with D perhaps TRBD1 (6 bases). CDR1 and CDR2 (germline): PRHDT, FYEKMQ (reference sequence). Trimming took 3 bases from V and 5 from J, leaving 22 bases between them. This CDR3 comprises 17 residues. The CDR3 sequence: CASSFPGGAGGWTEAFF. Incomplete CDR3 DNA: TGTGCCAGCAGCTTCCCGGGGGGCGCGGGAGGGTGGACTGAA.

Details on this clone: Read data end 3 residues before the CDR3 end; the end is taken from the germline J gene. The chain employs TRBV5-1 and TRBJ1-1, with TRBD1 as a possible D gene (5 bases). Trimming pared 0 bases from V and 1 base from J, leaving 16 bases between. The CDR3 covers 17 residues. From germline, CDR1 is SGHRS and CDR2 YFSETQ. The CDR3 bases that were read are TGCGCCAGCAGCTTGGGGCAGGGTCGGAGCTGGAACACTGAA. This codes for CASSLGQGRSWNTE. The entire CDR3 reads CASSLGQGRSWNTEAFF.

With respect to this clone: The CDR3 extends 3 residues past the end of the read, so its final part is completed from the germline J gene. This chain joins TRBV10-3 and TRBJ1-2, with 8 positions matching TRBD1. J gave up 7 bases and V 8 bases, and 15 bases lay outside the gene matches. The CDR3 totals 15 residues. CDR1 is ENHRY, CDR2 SYGVKD, per germline. CDR3 in amino acids: CAILKAGQGSTGYTF. Incomplete CDR3 DNA: TGTGCCATCCTGAAAGCCGGACAGGGATCCACTGGC.

About this clone itself: The read halts 3 residues ahead of the CDR3 end, with the missing end drawn from the germline J gene. V usage is TRBV2 and J usage is TRBJ2-5; 7 positions match TRBD1. CDR1 and CDR2 (germline): SNHLY, FYNNEI. V lost 0 bases, J lost 4 bases, and 5 bases stayed unmatched. The CDR3 spans 15 residues. The chain's CDR3 is CASSEATGLSETQYF. Partial CDR3 DNA: TGTGCCAGCAGTGAAGCGACAGGGTTGTCAGAGACC.

With respect to this clone: The observed sequence ends 3 residues before the CDR3 terminus, with the missing tail filled in from the germline J gene. V and J are TRBV19 and TRBJ1-4, with D unclear. Germline lookup yields CDR1 LNHDA and CDR2 SQIVND (reference sequence). CDR3 length equals 11 residues. V lost 6 bases and J 4 bases, leaving 3 bases between the germline ends. The CDR3 loop is CASSINEKLFF. Partial CDR3 DNA: TGTGCCAGTAGCATTAATGAAAAA.

For this clone: The sequenced fragment ends 3 residues before the CDR3 boundary, so the rest is inferred from the germline J gene. V is TRBV10-1 and J is TRBJ2-3; weak D call: TRBD2 (7 bases). Germline V gives CDR1 WNHNN, CDR2 SYGVQD (reference sequence). CDR3 size: 14 residues. Deletions cut 6 bases from V and 3 bases from J, with 13 bases between. Incomplete CDR3 DNA: TGCGCCAGCAGCGAGGGGGGGTTTACAGATACG. This translates into CASSEGGFTDT. The full-length CDR3 reads as CASSEGGFTDTQYF.

Comment on this clone: Coverage ceases 3 residues before the CDR3 finishes, and the germline J gene fills in the end. This chain connects TRBV20-1 to TRBJ1-2; no clear D gene. The V gene's germline CDR1 is DFQATT and CDR2 SNEGSKA (reference sequence). This CDR3 comprises 11 residues. V shed 5 bases and J shed 5 bases, with 9 bases lying between them. The CDR3 DNA, read in part, is TGCAGTGCTCCCCTAGATTATGGC. It encodes CSAPLDYG. The CDR3 in its entirety is CSAPLDYGYTF.

With respect to this clone: The read ends 3 residues shy of where the CDR3 ends; the end is completed using the germline J gene. The chain joins TRBV6-4 to TRBJ2-2; unclear D gene. Germline-derived CDR1 and CDR2 are MRHNA and SNTAGT. This CDR3 region has 13 residues. V dropped 8 bases and J dropped 3 bases, with 10 bases sitting between them. The CDR3 sequence is CASSGGDTGELFF. CDR3 DNA (partial): TGTGCCAGCTCCGGCGGAGACACCGGGGAG.

Concerning this clone: The read ends 3 residues shy of where the CDR3 ends; the end is completed using the germline J gene. This chain connects TRBV25-1 to TRBJ2-7; perhaps TRBD1 as D (6 bases). In germline, CDR1 is MGHDK, CDR2 SYGVNS. Between the trimmed V and J ends, which lost 2 bases and 1 base, there was a span of 12 bases. This CDR3 is built from 15 residues. The part of the CDR3 DNA that was read is TGTGCCAGCAGTGAACCGGGACACCCTTCCTACGAG. Protein product: CASSEPGHPSYE. The complete CDR3 sequence is CASSEPGHPSYEQYF.

Turning to this clone: The read is 3 residues too short to cover the CDR3 end, so that end is filled in from the germline J gene. The chain couples TRBV2 to TRBJ1-1; possibly TRBD1 for D (5 bases). V was trimmed by 3 bases and J by 3 bases, leaving 11 bases between them. Germline V gene sequence: CDR1 SNHLY, CDR2 FYNNEI. CDR3 length: 14 amino acids. The CDR3 loop reads CASSDRVPYTEAFF. The sequenced CDR3 bases are TGTGCCAGCAGTGACAGGGTGCCCTACACTGAA. The whole variable domain, remainder taken from reference TRBV2 and TRBJ1-1, is EPEVTQTPSHQVTQMGQEVILRCVPISNHLYFYWYRQILGQKVEFLVSFYNNEISEKSEIFDDQFSVERPDGSNFTLKIRSTKLEDSAMYFCASSDRVPYTEAFFGQGTRLTVV.

A remark on this clone: Read sequence stops 3 residues before the CDR3 end, and the germline J gene provides the missing end. Other DNA variants within this sample encode the same CDR3. The V gene is TRBV20-1, the J gene TRBJ2-3, with 11 bases that match TRBD2. With V trimmed by 3 bases and J by 6 bases, 5 bases remained unmatched. This CDR3 is 14 amino acids long. Looked up from germline, CDR1 is DFQATT and CDR2 is SNEGSKA (reference sequence). Incomplete CDR3 DNA: TGCAGTGCTAGGTTAGCGGGGGGGACTGATACG. It specifies CSARLAGGTDT. The complete CDR3 reads CSARLAGGTDTQYF.

With regard to this clone: Sequencing ends 3 residues short of the CDR3 end; the germline J gene provides the rest. The chain has TRBV2 and TRBJ1-5; 8 bases fit TRBD1. This CDR3 contains 14 residues. Germline assignment: CDR1 SNHLY and CDR2 FYNNEI. The V gene end was trimmed by 6 bases and the J gene end by 6 bases; junction bases not matched to a gene: 7. The CDR3 region is CASRADRGRQPQHF. The CDR3 DNA, read in part, is TGTGCCAGCAGGGCAGACAGGGGCCGTCAGCCC.

Worth noting for this clone: The CDR3 end lies 3 residues beyond the end of the read and is filled in from the germline J gene. The rearrangement links TRBV30 to TRBJ2-5, with 8 bases matching TRBD1. Per the germline V gene, CDR1 is GTSNPN and CDR2 is SVGIG (reference sequence). V was clipped by 0 bases and J by 5 bases; unmatched bases: 8. CDR3 length equals 15 residues. The CDR3 loop is CAWSVRQGIRETQYF. The CDR3 bases that were read are TGTGCCTGGAGTGTGAGACAGGGGATTAGGGAGACC.

Note on this clone: The read ends 3 residues shy of where the CDR3 ends; the end is completed using the germline J gene. The V gene is TRBV7-3, the J gene TRBJ2-1, with D tentatively TRBD2 (5 bases). Germline V gene lookup returns CDR1 SGHTA and CDR2 FQGTGA. V lost 4 bases and J lost 2, with 18 bases in between. The CDR3 totals 17 residues. Partial CDR3 DNA: TGTGCCAGCAGCTCTTTCCGTGAGCGGACCCCCTACAATGAG. This sequence encodes CASSSFRERTPYNE. The whole CDR3 protein is CASSSFRERTPYNEQFF.

Details on this clone: The DNA ends 3 residues before the CDR3 does, and the rest of the CDR3 is filled in from the germline J gene. The J gene is TRBJ2-3, the V gene TRBV6-2 or TRBV6-3, with 7 bases fitting TRBD2. The CDR3 spans 13 residues. Germline CDR1 MNHEY, CDR2 SVGEGT. V was clipped by 1 base and J by 6 bases; unmatched bases: 1. Incomplete CDR3 DNA: TGTGCCAGCAGTTACTGGCGGGAGGATACG. As protein: CASSYWREDT. The entire CDR3 is CASSYWREDTQYF.

A word on this clone: The DNA ends 3 residues before the CDR3 does, and the rest of the CDR3 is filled in from the germline J gene. The rearrangement uses TRBV29-1 and TRBJ2-7; 9 nucleotides align to TRBD2. CDR1 SQVTM and CDR2 ANQGSEA come from the germline V gene. The CDR3 sequence is 13 residues long. The V and J ends lost 6 bases and 4 bases, in that order; junction bases with no gene match: 7. Partial CDR3 DNA: TGCAGCGTCCGCGGGGGGGCGATATACGAG. Translated: CSVRGGAIYE. The complete CDR3 protein is CSVRGGAIYEQYF.

Of note for this clone: The read finishes 3 residues shy of the CDR3 end, and the germline J gene is used to complete it. The chain joins TRBV30 to TRBJ2-2; a weak D match, TRBD2 (7 bases). V was cut by 2 bases and J by 5 bases, with 15 bases left in between. CDR3 length: 15 amino acids. Looked up from germline, CDR1 is GTSNPN and CDR2 is SVGIG (reference sequence). The sequenced CDR3 bases are TGTGCCTGGAGTCCGGCGGGGGCAGAAACCGGGGAG. Translated, it gives CAWSPAGAETGE. The full CDR3 sequence reads CAWSPAGAETGELFF.

Regarding this clone: The read ends 3 residues early relative to the CDR3; the germline J gene fills the gap. This rearrangement joins TRBV6-1 to TRBJ2-2; 7 bases are shared with TRBD1. CDR3 length equals 14 residues. The germline gives CDR1 MNHNS, CDR2 SASEGT. V lost 4 bases to trimming and J lost 6 bases; unmatched junction nucleotides: 5. The CDR3 spells CASSGGTVPGELFF. The sequenced CDR3 bases are TGTGCCAGCAGTGGGGGGACAGTCCCCGGGGAG.

A note on this clone: Read data end 3 residues before the CDR3 end; the end is taken from the germline J gene. The chain links TRBV4-1 to TRBJ1-1; weak D call: TRBD1 (5 bases). The CDR3 runs 16 residues. Deletions cut 0 bases from V and 1 base from J, with 12 bases between. Germline values: CDR1 MGHRA, CDR2 YSYEKL. The CDR3 spells CASSQDREGRNTEAFF. The CDR3 bases that were read are TGCGCCAGCAGCCAAGATCGGGAGGGGCGGAACACTGAA.

As concerns this clone: The read ends 3 residues shy of where the CDR3 ends; the end is completed using the germline J gene. The rearrangement links TRBV6-2 or TRBV6-3 to TRBJ2-7, with D unclear. CDR1 and CDR2 from the germline V gene are MNHEY and SVGEGT. The CDR3 totals 14 residues. Trimming cost V 6 bases and J 2 bases, with 14 bases left between them. The chain's CDR3 is CASRSQFNPYEQYF. The sequenced CDR3 bases are TGTGCCAGCAGGAGTCAGTTCAATCCCTACGAG.

In regard to this clone: The CDR3 extends 3 residues past the end of the read, so its final part is completed from the germline J gene. The gene calls are TRBV16 and TRBJ1-6, with TRBD1 identical over 9 bases. The CDR3 is made up of 15 amino acids. Germline V gives CDR1 KGHSY, CDR2 FQNENV. The CDR3 protein is CASSPRWTGDIPLHF. The DNA read from the CDR3 is TGTGCCAGCAGCCCCCGCTGGACAGGGGATATTCCC.